These 14 T cell receptor beta chains came from one sample sequenced in a study of CD8 T cells in ankylosing spondylitis. TCRdb independently ran MiXCR on the 5' RACE reads; one entry per CDR3 protein. This table has about 92,000 distinct CDR3 sequences, around 9.4% appearing once. Sequenced material: blood, either unsorted or a sorted T cell fraction (not recorded which). These receptors originate from a male donor with ankylosing spondylitis or in good health (not recorded which).

This clonotype was counted many times. The chain carries TRBV5-1 and TRBJ2-1, with D uncertain. The V and J ends lost 4 bases and 1 base respectively, with 6 bases between them. Germline V gene data show CDR1 as SGHRS and CDR2 as YFSETQ. The CDR3 consists of 13 residues. CDR3 coding DNA: TGCGCCAGCAGCGCCAGATCCTACAATGAGCAGTTCTTC. Its protein product is CASSARSYNEQFF. The whole variable domain, filled in from reference TRBV5-1 and TRBJ2-1, reads KAGVTQTPRYLIKTRGQQVTLSCSPISGHRSVSWYQQTPGQGLQFLFEYFSETQRNKGNFPGRFSGRQFSNSRSEMNVSTLELGDSALYLCASSARSYNEQFFGPGTRLTVL.

There are many counts of this clonotype. The J gene is TRBJ2-7, the V gene TRBV12-3 or TRBV12-4, with 9 bases matching TRBD1. This CDR3 is 16 amino acids long. V trimming: 5 bases; J trimming: 1 base; junction bases outside the gene matches: 9. The CDR3 protein is CASSPEAGTGSYEQYF. DNA of the CDR3: TGTGCCAGCAGTCCTGAAGCCGGGACAGGGTCCTACGAGCAGTACTTC.

Many counts were recorded for this clonotype. CDR3: CASSLDGQIYEQYF. Written as DNA, the CDR3 is TGCGCCAGCAGCTTGGACGGCCAGATCTACGAGCAGTACTTC. The chain combines TRBV5-1 with TRBJ2-7; D gene unclear. CDR3 size: 14 residues. The V and J ends lost 0 bases and 3 bases respectively, with 10 bases between them. The germline gives CDR1 SGHRS, CDR2 YFSETQ.

The sample holds many counts of this clonotype. CDR3 sequence (DNA): TGTGCCACCAGTGATTTAGGTCCGGCAGGGGTAACTGAAGCTTTCTTT. Its translation: CATSDLGPAGVTEAFF. V usage is TRBV24-1 and J usage is TRBJ1-1; the D gene is possibly TRBD1 (6 bases). V was shortened by 1 base and J by 5 bases, with 16 bases between the two germline ends. Looked up from germline, CDR1 is KGHDR and CDR2 is SFDVKD. The CDR3 runs to 16 residues.

This clonotype was picked up many times. V and J are TRBV6-2 or TRBV6-3 and TRBJ1-5; D gene ambiguous. The CDR3 length is 16 residues. Between the trimmed V and J ends, which lost 8 bases and 2 bases, there was a span of 19 bases. Germline CDR1 and CDR2: MNHEY and SVGEGT. The CDR3 DNA reads as TGTGCCAGCCTTGATCGTTTTAGGGTTGGCAATCAGCCCCAGCATTTT. It encodes CASLDRFRVGNQPQHF.

This clonotype was recorded at least ten times. J is TRBJ1-2 and V is TRBV12-3 or TRBV12-4; D is possibly TRBD1 (5 bases). The CDR3 length is 15 residues. With 5 bases removed from V and 5 bases from J, the gap between germline ends came to 18 bases. CDR3 protein: CASSKKRGPFYGYTF. CDR3 coding DNA: TGTGCCAGCAGTAAAAAAAGGGGACCTTTTTATGGCTACACCTTC.

This clonotype was observed at least ten times. The DNA for the CDR3 is TGTGCCAGCAGCCAACCGGATAATGAAAAACTGTTTTTT. Translating gives CASSQPDNEKLFF. V and J are TRBV3-1 and TRBJ1-4, with D uncertain. The V gene's germline CDR1 is LGHDT and CDR2 YNNKEL (reference sequence). Trimming cost V 2 bases and J 4 bases, with 5 bases left between them. The CDR3 runs to 13 residues.

This clonotype was counted ten times or more. Here the CDR3 DNA reads TGTGCCAGTGGAAGACAGAGCTCCTATAATTCACCCCTCCACTTT. This codes for CASGRQSSYNSPLHF. The chain is built from TRBV19 and TRBJ1-6; TRBD1 might be the D (5 bases). The CDR3 is 15 amino acids. Germline assignment: CDR1 LNHDA and CDR2 SQIVND (reference sequence). V dropped 8 bases and J dropped 0 bases, with 11 bases sitting between them.

This clonotype has a count of ten or more. Germline and junction disagree at one end, which may indicate a read error. This sequence joins TRBV20-1 and TRBJ1-5, with a weak D call TRBD1 (5 bases). CDR1 is DFQATT, CDR2 SNEGSKA, per germline (reference sequence). The CDR3 loop spans 17 amino acids. The CDR3 coding sequence is TGCTGTGCTAGAGATGGGAGGGACCCAGGAGTCAATCAGCCCCAGCATTTT. Translated, it gives CCARDGRDPGVNQPQHF.

The gene calls are TRBV19 and TRBJ1-1; unclear D gene. CDR3 size: 15 residues. With 9 bases removed from V and 0 bases from J, the gap between germline ends came to 17 bases. The germline gives CDR1 LNHDA, CDR2 SQIVND (reference sequence). The CDR3 region is CASSSERTLNTEAFF. The CDR3 region has the DNA TGTGCCAGCAGCTCGGAACGGACCTTGAACACTGAAGCTTTCTTT.

This clonotype showed up just a few times. The genes are TRBV2 and TRBJ1-6; weak D call: TRBD1 (5 bases). The CDR3 consists of 16 residues. The V and J ends lost 6 bases and 3 bases respectively, with 15 bases between them. CDR1 is SNHLY and CDR2 is FYNNEI in the germline V gene. The CDR3 here is CASSPRWGDYNSPLHF. The CDR3 DNA reads as TGTGCCAGCAGCCCCCGCTGGGGGGACTATAATTCACCCCTCCACTTT.

V gene TRBV15 combines with J gene TRBJ2-3, with 9 bases fitting TRBD1. With V trimmed by 5 bases and J by 5 bases, 11 bases remained unmatched. The CDR3 sequence is 16 residues long. CDR1 LNHNV and CDR2 YYDKDF come from the germline V gene (reference sequence). The CDR3 DNA is TGTGCCACCAGCGGGGACAGGGACTACTTTGAAGATACGCAGTATTTT. Protein: CATSGDRDYFEDTQYF.

This clonotype was detected ten times or more. The rearrangement uses TRBV28 and TRBJ2-3; 11 bases agree with TRBD2. The germline V gene has CDR1 MDHEN and CDR2 SYDVKM. This CDR3 spans 15 amino acids. The junction had 8 bases not matched to a gene; V was cut back by 5 bases and J by 7 bases. CDR3 sequence reads: CASSPLAGVGNTQYF. The CDR3, as DNA: TGTGCCAGCAGTCCACTAGCGGGGGTCGGGAATACGCAGTATTTT. The whole variable domain, filled in from reference TRBV28 and TRBJ2-3, reads DVKVTQSSRYLVKRTGEKVFLECVQDMDHENMFWYRQDPGLGLRLIYFSYDVKMKEKGDIPEGYSVSREKKERFSLILESASTNQTSMYLCASSPLAGVGNTQYFGPGTRLTVL.

A word on this clonotype: Since a much larger clone is just one base distant, this may be a read error. The chain combines TRBV12-3 or TRBV12-4 with TRBJ2-1, with D tentatively TRBD1 (5 bases). This CDR3 comprises 14 residues. CDR3 region: CANSLYQGTQKQFF. The DNA for the CDR3 is TGTGCCAACAGTTTATATCAGGGCACTCAAAAGCAGTTCTTC.